This entry features one T cell receptor (beta chain) sequence. The PCR ran on 60 Vbeta and 13 Jbeta primers. The assay was immunoSEQ multiplex PCR, and TCRdb's table has in-frame clones only and misses some. The repertoire has approximately 93,000 clones, approximately 80% of them found once; the top ten carry approximately 3.4%. This entry comes from a study of cytomegalovirus exposure and HLA in healthy donors. The CDR3 covers 16 residues. V dropped 4 bases and J dropped 7 bases, with 22 bases sitting between them. CDR1 is SGHRS and CDR2 is YFSETQ in the germline V gene. This chain joins TRBV5-1 and TRBJ2-3; perhaps TRBD2 as D (7 bases). This sequence was found in a male donor in good health and CMV-seropositive. Sequencing used PBMCs. This chain's CDR3 is CASSLTLGGGEYTQYF. CDR3 nucleotides: TGCGCCAGCAGCCTTACTCTAGGGGGGGGAGAGTATACGCAGTATTTT.